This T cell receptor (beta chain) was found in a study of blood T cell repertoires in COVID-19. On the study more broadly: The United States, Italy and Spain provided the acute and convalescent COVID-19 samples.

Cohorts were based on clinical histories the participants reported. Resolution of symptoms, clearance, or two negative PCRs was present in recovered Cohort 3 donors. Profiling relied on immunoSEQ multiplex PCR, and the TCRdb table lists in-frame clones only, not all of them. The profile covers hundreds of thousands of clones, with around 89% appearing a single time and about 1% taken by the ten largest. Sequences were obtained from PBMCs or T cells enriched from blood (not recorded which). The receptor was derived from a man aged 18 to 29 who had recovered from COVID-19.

The CDR3 coding sequence is TGTGCCAGTAGACGGCGGACTGAAGCTTTCTTT. Protein sequence: CASRRRTEAFF. The chain employs TRBV19 and TRBJ1-1; D gene unclear. CDR3 length: 11 amino acids. Trimming took 6 bases from V and 5 from J, leaving 7 bases between them. Germline CDR1 and CDR2: LNHDA and SQIVND (reference sequence).